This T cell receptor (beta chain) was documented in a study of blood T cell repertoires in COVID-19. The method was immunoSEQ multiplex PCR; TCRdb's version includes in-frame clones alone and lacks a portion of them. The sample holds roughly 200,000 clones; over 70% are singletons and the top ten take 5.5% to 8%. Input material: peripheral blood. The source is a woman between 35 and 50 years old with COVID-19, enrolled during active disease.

CDR3 bases: TGTGCCAGCAGTTTGGGGGGAGCCAACGTCCTGACTTTC. Translating gives CASSLGGANVLTF. The chain joins TRBV27 to TRBJ2-6; possible D gene TRBD2, 6 bases. Trimming removed 3 bases at V and 7 bases at J, with 7 bases between. Germline loops: CDR1 MNHEY, CDR2 SMNVEV (reference sequence). The CDR3 is 13 residues long. Using reference TRBV27 and TRBJ2-6 for the parts outside the CDR3, the full variable domain is EAQVTQNPRYLITVTGKKLTVTCSQNMNHEYMSWYRQDPGLGLRQIYYSMNVEVTDKGDVPEGYKVSRKEKRNFPLILESPSPNQTSLYFCASSLGGANVLTFGAGSRLTVL.